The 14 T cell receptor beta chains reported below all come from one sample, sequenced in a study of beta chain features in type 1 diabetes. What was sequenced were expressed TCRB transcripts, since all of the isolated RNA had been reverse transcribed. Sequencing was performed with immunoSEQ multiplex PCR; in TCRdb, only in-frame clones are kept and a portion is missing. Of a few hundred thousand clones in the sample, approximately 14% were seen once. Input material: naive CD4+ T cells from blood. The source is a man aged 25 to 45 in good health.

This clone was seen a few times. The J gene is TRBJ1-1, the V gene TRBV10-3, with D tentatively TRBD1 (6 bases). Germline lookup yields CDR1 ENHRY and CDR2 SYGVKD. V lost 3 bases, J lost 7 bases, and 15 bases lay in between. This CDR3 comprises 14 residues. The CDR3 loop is CAISETGRAVEAFF. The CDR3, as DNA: TGTGCCATCAGTGAAACAGGGAGGGCGGTTGAAGCTTTCTTT.

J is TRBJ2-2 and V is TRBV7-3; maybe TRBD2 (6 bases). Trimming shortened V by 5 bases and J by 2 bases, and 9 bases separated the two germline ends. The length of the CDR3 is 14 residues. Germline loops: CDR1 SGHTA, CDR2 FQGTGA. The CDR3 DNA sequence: TGTGCCAGCAGCCCTGGACTAAACACCGGGGAGCTGTTTTTT. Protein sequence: CASSPGLNTGELFF. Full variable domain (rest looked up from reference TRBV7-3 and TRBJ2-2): GAGVSQTPSNKVTEKGKYVELRCDPISGHTALYWYRQSLGQGPEFLIYFQGTGAADDSGLPNDRFFAVRPEGSVSTLKIQRTERGDSAVYLCASSPGLNTGELFFGEGSRLTVL.

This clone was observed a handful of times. The CDR3 nucleotides are TGTGCCAGCACCGCTTTGAGACAGGGGGCTTCCTATGGCTACACCTTC. Translating it yields CASTALRQGASYGYTF. This chain uses TRBV7-9 with TRBJ1-2, with 10 bases identical to TRBD1. The CDR3 extends over 16 amino acids. With V trimmed by 7 bases and J by 4 bases, 12 bases remained unmatched. Looked up from germline, CDR1 is SEHNR and CDR2 is FQNEAQ (reference sequence).

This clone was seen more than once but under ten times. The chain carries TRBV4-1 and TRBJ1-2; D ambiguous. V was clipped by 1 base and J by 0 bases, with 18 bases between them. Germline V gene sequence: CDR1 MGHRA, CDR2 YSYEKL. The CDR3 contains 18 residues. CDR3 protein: CASSQGPLSGRSNYGYTF. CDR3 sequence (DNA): TGCGCCAGCAGCCAAGGCCCCCTATCCGGCCGATCTAACTATGGCTACACCTTC.

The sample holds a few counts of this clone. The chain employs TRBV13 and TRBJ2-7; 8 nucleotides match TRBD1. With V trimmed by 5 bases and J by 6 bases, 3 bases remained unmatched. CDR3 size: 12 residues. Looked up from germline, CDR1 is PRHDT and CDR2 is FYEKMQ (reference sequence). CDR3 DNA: TGTGCCAGCAGCAGGACAGGGATCGAGCAGTACTTC. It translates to CASSRTGIEQYF.

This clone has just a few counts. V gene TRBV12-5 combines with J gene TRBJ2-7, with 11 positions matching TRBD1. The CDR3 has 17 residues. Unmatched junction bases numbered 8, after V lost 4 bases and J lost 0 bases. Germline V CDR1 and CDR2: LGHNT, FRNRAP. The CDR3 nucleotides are TGTGCTAGTGGTTCGATACGGACAGGGGGCAGCTCCTACGAGCAGTACTTC. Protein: CASGSIRTGGSSYEQYF.

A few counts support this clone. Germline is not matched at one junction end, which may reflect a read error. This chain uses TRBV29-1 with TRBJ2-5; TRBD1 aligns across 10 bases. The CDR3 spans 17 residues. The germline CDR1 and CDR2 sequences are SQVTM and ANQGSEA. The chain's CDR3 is CSGEDLGTGVVRETQYF. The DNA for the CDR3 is TGCAGCGGTGAAGATCTCGGGACAGGGGTTGTGCGCGAGACCCAGTACTTC.

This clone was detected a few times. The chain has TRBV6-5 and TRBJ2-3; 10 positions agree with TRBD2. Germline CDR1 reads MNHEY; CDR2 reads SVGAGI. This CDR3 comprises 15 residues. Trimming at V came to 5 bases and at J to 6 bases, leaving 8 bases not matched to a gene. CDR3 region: CASSGSGGASDTQYF. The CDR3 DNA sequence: TGTGCCAGCAGTGGCAGCGGGGGGGCCTCCGATACGCAGTATTTT.

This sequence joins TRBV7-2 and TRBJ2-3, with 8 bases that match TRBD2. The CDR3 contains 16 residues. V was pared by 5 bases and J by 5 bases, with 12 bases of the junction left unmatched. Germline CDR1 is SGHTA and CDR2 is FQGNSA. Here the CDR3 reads CASSLVGGLAGDTQYF. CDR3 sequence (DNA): TGTGCCAGCAGCCTCGTTGGCGGGCTAGCGGGAGATACGCAGTATTTT.

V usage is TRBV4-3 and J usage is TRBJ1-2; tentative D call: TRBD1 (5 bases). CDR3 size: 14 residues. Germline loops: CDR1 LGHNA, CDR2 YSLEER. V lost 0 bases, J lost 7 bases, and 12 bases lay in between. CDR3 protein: CASSQDGLGGGYTF. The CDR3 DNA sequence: TGCGCCAGCAGCCAAGATGGTTTGGGGGGTGGCTACACCTTC.

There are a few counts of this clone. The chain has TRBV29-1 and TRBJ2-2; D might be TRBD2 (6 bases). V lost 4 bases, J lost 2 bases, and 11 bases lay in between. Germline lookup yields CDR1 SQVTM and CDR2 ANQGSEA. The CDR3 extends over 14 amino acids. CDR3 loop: CSVGIAVNTGELFF. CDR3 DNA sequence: TGCAGCGTTGGCATAGCGGTTAACACCGGGGAGCTGTTTTTT.

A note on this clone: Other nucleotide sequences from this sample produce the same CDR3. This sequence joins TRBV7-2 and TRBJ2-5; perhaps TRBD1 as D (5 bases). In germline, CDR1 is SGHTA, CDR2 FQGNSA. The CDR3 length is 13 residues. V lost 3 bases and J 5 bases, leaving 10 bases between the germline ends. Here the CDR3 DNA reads TGTGCCAGCAGCTTCAAAAGACAGGAGACCCAGTACTTC. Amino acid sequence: CASSFKRQETQYF.

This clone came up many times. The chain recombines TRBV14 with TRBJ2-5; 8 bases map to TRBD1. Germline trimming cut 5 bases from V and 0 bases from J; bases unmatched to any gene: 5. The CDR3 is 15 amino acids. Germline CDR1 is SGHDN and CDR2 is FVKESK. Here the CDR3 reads CASSSRDRHQETQYF. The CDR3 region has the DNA TGTGCCAGCAGCTCCCGGGACAGGCACCAAGAGACCCAGTACTTC.

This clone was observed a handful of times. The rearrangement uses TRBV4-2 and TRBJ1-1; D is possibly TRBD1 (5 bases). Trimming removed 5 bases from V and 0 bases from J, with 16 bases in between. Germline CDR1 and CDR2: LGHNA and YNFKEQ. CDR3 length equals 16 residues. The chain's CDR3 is CASSSTPGSMNTEAFF. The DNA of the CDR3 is TGTGCCAGCAGCAGCACCCCAGGGTCCATGAACACTGAAGCTTTCTTT.